The T cell receptor (beta chain) under discussion was sequenced for a study of technical replicates of blood from a handful of donors. Germline CDR1 SGDLS, CDR2 YYNGEE. The CDR3 consists of 17 residues. Germline trimming cut 4 bases from V and 6 bases from J; bases unmatched to any gene: 13. The data were produced by immunoSEQ multiplex PCR, yet TCRdb's version contains in-frame clones alone and is incomplete. Here the sample spans about 72,000 clones, approximately 92% being singletons. The sequenced sample consisted of T cells isolated from PBMCs. V and J are TRBV9 and TRBJ2-7, with 13 bases that match TRBD2. This receptor was identified in a human donor in good health. CDR3 residues: CASSKGTSGINNGEQYF. The CDR3 DNA reads TGTGCCAGCAGCAAGGGGACTAGCGGGATCAATAACGGCGAGCAGTACTTC.